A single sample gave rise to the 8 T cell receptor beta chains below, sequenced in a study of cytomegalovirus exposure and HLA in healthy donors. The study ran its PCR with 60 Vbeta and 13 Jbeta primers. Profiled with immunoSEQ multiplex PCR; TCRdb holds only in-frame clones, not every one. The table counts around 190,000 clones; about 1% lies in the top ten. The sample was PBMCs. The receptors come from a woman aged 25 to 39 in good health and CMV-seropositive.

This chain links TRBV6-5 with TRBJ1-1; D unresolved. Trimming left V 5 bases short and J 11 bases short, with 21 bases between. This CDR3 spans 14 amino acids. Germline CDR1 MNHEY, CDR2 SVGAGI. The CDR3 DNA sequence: TGTGCCAGCAGTCCGCCGGGATCTCCAAGAGGGGCTTTCTTT. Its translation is CASSPPGSPRGAFF.

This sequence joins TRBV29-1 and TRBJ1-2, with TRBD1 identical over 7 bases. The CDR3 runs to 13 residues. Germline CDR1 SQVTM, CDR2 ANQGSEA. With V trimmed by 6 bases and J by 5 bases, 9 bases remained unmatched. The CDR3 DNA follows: TGCAGCGTACGACCGGGACAGCAATATGGCTACACCTTC. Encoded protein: CSVRPGQQYGYTF.

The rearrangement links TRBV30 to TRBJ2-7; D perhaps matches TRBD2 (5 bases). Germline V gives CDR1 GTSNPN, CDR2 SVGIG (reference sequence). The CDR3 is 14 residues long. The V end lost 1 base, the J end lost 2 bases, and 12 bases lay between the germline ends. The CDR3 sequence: CAWSASLATYEQYF. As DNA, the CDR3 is TGTGCCTGGAGTGCCTCCCTAGCAACCTACGAGCAGTACTTC.

CDR3 in amino acids: CASSPQDSGNTIYF. The CDR3 DNA is TGTGCCAGCAGTCCTCAGGACTCTGGAAACACCATATATTTT. The chain employs TRBV27 and TRBJ1-3; D gene unclear. The V gene's germline CDR1 is MNHEY and CDR2 SMNVEV (reference sequence). CDR3 size: 14 residues. The V gene lost 5 bases and the J gene lost 0 bases, with 8 bases spanning the gap.

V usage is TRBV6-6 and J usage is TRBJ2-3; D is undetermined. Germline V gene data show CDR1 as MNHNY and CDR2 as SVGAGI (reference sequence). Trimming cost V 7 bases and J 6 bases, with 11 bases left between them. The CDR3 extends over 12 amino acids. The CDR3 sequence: CASTPDRDTQYF. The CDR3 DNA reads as TGTGCCAGCACTCCCGATCGGGATACGCAGTATTTT.

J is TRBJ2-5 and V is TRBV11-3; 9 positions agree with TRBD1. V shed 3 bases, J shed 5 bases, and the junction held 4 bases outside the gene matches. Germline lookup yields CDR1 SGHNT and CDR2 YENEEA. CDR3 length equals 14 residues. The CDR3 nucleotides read TGTGCCAGCAGCTTCGGGACAGGGAGGGAGACCCAGTACTTC. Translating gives CASSFGTGRETQYF.

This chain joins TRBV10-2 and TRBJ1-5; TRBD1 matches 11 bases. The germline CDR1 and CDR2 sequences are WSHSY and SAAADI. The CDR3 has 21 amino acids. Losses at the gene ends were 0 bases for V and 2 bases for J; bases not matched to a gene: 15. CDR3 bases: TGCGCCAGCAGTGAGTCGATGATAGGGACAGGGGGGTATAGGGGCAATCAGCCCCAGCATTTT. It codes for CASSESMIGTGGYRGNQPQHF.

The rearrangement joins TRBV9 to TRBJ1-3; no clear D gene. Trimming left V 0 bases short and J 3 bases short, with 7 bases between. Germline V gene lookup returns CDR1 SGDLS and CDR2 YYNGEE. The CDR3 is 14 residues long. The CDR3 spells CASSVDSGGNTIYF. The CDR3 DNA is TGTGCCAGCAGCGTAGATTCGGGTGGAAACACCATATATTTT.